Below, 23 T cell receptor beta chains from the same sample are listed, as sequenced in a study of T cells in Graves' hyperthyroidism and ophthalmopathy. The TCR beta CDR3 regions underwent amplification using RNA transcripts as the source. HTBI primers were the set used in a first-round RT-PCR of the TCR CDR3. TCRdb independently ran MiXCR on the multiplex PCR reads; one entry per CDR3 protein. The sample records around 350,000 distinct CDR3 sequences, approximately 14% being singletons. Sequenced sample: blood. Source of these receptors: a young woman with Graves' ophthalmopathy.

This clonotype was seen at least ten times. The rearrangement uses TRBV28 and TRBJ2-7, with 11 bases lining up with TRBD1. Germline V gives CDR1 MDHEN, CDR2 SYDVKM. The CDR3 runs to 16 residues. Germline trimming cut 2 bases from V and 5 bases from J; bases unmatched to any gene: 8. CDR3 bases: TGTGCCAGCAGTTTAAGTGGACAGGGGGCGCGGGACGAGCAGTACTTC. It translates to CASSLSGQGARDEQYF.

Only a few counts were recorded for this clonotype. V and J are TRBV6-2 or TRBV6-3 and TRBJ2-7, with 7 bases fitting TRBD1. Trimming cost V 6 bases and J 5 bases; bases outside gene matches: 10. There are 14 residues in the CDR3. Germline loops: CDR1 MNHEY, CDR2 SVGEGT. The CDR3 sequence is CASRETGTRHEQYF. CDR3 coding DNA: TGTGCCAGCAGGGAGACAGGGACAAGACACGAGCAGTACTTC.

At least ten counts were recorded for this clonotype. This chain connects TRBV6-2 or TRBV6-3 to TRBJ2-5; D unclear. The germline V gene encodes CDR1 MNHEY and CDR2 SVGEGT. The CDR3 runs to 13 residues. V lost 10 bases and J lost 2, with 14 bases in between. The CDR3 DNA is TGTGCCACTGAGGCAGGACCTCAAGAGACCCAGTACTTC. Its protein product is CATEAGPQETQYF.

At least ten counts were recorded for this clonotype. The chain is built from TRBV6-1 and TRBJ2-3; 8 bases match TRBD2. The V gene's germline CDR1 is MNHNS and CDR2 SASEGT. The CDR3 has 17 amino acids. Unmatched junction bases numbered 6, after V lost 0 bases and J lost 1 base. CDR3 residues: CASSEAWRRGGTDTQYF. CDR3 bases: TGTGCCAGCAGTGAAGCGTGGAGGCGGGGGGGCACAGATACGCAGTATTTT.

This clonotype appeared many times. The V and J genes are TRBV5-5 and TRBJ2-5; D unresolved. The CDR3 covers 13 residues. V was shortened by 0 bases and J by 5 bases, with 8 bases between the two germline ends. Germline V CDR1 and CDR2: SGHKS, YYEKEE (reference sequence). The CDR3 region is CASSLAGLETQYF. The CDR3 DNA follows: TGTGCCAGCAGCTTGGCAGGATTGGAGACCCAGTACTTC.

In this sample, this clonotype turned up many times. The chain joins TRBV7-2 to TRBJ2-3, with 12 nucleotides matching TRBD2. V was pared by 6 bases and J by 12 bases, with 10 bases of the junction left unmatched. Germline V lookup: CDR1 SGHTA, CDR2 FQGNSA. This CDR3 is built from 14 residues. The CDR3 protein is CASRSGTSGGIQYF. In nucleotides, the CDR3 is TGTGCCAGCAGGTCCGGAACTAGCGGGGGGATCCAGTATTTT.

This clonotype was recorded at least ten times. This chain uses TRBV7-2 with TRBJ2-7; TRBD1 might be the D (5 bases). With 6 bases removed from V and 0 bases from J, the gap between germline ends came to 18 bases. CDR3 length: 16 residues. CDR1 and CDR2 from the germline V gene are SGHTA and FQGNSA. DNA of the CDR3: TGTGCCAGCAGATCCAATGGGGCAGACCACTCCTACGAGCAGTACTTC. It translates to CASRSNGADHSYEQYF.

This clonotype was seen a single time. For the CDR3, the DNA is TGCAGTGCTGGGGAAGGGAATGAGGAAAAACTGTTTTTT. Residues: CSAGEGNEEKLFF. The chain is built from TRBV20-1 and TRBJ1-4; no firm D call. This CDR3 region has 13 residues. V lost 5 bases and J lost 8, with 15 bases in between. Germline V lookup: CDR1 DFQATT, CDR2 SNEGSKA (reference sequence).

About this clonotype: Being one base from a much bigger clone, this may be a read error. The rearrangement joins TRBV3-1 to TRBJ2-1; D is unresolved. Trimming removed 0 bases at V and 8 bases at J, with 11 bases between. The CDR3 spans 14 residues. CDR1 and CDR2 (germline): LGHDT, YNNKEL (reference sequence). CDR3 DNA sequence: TGTGCCAGCAGCCAAGAACTGCAGAGCTATGAGCAGTTCTTC. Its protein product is CASSQELQSYEQFF.

This chain's CDR3 is CASSSDNSPLHF. In DNA form, the CDR3 reads TGTGCCAGCAGCAGTGACAATTCACCCCTCCACTTT. This chain uses TRBV9 with TRBJ1-6, with D hard to call. Looked up from germline, CDR1 is SGDLS and CDR2 is YYNGEE. The CDR3 has 12 residues. V was pared by 4 bases and J by 7 bases, with 6 bases between.

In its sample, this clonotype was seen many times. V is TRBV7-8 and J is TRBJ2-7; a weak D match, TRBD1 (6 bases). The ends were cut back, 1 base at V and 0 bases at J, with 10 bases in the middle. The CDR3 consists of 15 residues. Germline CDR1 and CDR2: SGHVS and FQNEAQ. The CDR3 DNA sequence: TGTGCCAGCAGCTTAGGACAGGCCAGCTCCTACGAGCAGTACTTC. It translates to CASSLGQASSYEQYF.

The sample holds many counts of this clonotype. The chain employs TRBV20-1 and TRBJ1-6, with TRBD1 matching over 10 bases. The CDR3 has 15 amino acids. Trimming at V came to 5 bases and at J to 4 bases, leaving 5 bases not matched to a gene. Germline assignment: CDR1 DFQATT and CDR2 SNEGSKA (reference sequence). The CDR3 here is CSAPDRGTYNSPLHF. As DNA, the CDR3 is TGCAGTGCTCCGGACAGGGGGACTTATAATTCACCCCTCCACTTT.

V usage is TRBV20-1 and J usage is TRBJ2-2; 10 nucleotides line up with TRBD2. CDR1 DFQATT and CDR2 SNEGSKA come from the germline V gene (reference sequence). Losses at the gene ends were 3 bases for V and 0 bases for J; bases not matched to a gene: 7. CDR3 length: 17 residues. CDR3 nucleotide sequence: TGCAGTGCTAGCAAGCATAGCGGGGGGTCGAACACCGGGGAGCTGTTTTTT. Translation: CSASKHSGGSNTGELFF.

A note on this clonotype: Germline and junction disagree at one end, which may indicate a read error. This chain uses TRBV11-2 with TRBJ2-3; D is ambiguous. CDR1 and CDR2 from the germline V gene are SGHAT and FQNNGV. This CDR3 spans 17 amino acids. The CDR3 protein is CASSFPAATRLPDTQYF. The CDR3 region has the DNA TGTGCCAGCAGCTTCCCGGCCGCTACCCGCCTGCCAGACACGCAGTATTTT.

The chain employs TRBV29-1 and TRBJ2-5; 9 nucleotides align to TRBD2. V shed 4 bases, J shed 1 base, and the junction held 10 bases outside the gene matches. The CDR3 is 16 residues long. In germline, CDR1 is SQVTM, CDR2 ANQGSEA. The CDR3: CSVGGGRGGSQETQYF. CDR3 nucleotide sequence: TGCAGCGTTGGCGGCGGGCGGGGGGGCAGCCAAGAGACCCAGTACTTC.

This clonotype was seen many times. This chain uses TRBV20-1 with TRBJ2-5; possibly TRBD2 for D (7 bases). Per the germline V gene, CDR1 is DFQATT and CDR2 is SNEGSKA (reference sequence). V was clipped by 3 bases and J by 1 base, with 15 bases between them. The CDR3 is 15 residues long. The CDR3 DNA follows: TGCAGTGCTAGGCCGGGGGGCTCCCCCCAAGAGACCCAGTACTTC. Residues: CSARPGGSPQETQYF.

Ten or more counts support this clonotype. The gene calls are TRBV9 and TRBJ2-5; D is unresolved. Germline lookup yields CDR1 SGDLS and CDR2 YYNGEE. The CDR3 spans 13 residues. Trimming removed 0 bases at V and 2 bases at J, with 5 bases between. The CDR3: CASSVAGQETQYF. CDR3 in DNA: TGTGCCAGCAGCGTAGCTGGACAAGAGACCCAGTACTTC.

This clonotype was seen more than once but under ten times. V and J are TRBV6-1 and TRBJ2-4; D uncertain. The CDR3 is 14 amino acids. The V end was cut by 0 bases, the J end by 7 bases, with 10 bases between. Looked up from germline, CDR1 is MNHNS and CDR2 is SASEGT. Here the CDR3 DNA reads TGTGCCAGCAGTGAAGCGCTTGTGGGGAACATTCAGTACTTC. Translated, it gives CASSEALVGNIQYF.

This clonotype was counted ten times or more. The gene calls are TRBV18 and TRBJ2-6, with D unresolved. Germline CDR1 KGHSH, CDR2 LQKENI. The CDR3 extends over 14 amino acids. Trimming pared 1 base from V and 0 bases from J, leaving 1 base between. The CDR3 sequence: CASSPRSGANVLTF. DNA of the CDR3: TGTGCCAGCTCACCACGCTCTGGGGCCAACGTCCTGACTTTC.

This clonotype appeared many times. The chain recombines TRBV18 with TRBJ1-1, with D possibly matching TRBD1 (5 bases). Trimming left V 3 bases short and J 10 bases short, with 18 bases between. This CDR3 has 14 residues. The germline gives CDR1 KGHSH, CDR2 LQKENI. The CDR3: CASSPPMTVTAAFF. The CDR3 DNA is TGTGCCAGCTCACCCCCGATGACAGTTACAGCAGCTTTCTTT.

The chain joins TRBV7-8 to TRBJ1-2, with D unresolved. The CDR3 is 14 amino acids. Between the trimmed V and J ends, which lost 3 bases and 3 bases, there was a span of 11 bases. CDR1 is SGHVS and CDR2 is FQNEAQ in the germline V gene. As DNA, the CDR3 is TGTGCCAGCAGCTTCAAGGCGGGGTACTATGGCTACACCTTC. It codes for CASSFKAGYYGYTF.

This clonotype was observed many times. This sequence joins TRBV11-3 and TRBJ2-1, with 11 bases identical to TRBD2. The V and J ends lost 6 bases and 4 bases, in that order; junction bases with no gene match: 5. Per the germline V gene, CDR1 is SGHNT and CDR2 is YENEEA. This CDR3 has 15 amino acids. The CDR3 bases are TGTGCCAGCAGTTATAGCGGGGGGGTTTACAATGAGCAGTTCTTC. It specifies CASSYSGGVYNEQFF.

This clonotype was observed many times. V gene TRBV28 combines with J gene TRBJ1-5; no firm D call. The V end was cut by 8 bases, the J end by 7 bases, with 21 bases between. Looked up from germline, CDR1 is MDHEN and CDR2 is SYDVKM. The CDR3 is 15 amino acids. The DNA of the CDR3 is TGTGCCAGCGACCATAGCCAGGCAGTTTGGCAGCCCCAGCATTTT. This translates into CASDHSQAVWQPQHF. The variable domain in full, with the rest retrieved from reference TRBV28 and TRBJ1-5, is DVKVTQSSRYLVKRTGEKVFLECVQDMDHENMFWYRQDPGLGLRLIYFSYDVKMKEKGDIPEGYSVSREKKERFSLILESASTNQTSMYLCASDHSQAVWQPQHFGDGTRLSIL.